The 5 T cell receptor beta chains in this list originate from one sample, sequenced in a study of T-cell memory formation after mild COVID-19. TCRdb redid the calling of the 5' RACE reads with MiXCR, one entry per CDR3 protein. There are around 370,000 distinct CDR3 sequences in the sample; more than 20% occur only once, and under 15% lies in the top ten. Sequences were obtained from PBMCs or a T cell subset sorted from them (not recorded which). The receptors were sampled from an adult woman who had mild COVID-19 (a few samples of this study predate the infection). Cell type and time point are not known.

This clonotype showed up just a few times. V gene TRBV12-3 or TRBV12-4 combines with J gene TRBJ1-1; 11 bases match TRBD1. With 7 bases clipped from V and 1 base from J, the junction kept 5 bases outside the gene matches. CDR3 length equals 15 residues. CDR3 DNA sequence: TGTGCCAGCACCTGGGGGACAGGGGGGAACACTGAAGCTTTCTTT. It encodes CASTWGTGGNTEAFF.

The V and J genes are TRBV28 and TRBJ1-2; the D gene is possibly TRBD1 (5 bases). The V end was cut by 5 bases, the J end by 3 bases, with 16 bases between. Germline V gives CDR1 MDHEN, CDR2 SYDVKM. The CDR3 length is 15 residues. CDR3 amino acids: CASSVGAGRDYGYTF. Written as DNA, the CDR3 is TGTGCCAGCAGTGTTGGGGCAGGCCGGGACTATGGCTACACCTTC.

The genes are TRBV14 and TRBJ1-2, with D hard to call. The CDR3 consists of 16 residues. V was pared by 1 base and J by 4 bases, with 16 bases between. CDR1 SGHDN and CDR2 FVKESK come from the germline V gene. The CDR3 coding sequence is TGTGCCAGCAGCCAAGGACAAGGGCCTACCACCTATGGCTACACCTTC. As protein: CASSQGQGPTTYGYTF. Variable domain in full (rest from reference TRBV14 and TRBJ1-2): EAGVTQFPSHSVIEKGQTVTLRCDPISGHDNLYWYRRVMGKEIKFLLHFVKESKQDESGMPNNRFLAERTGGTYSTLKVQPAELEDSGVYFCASSQGQGPTTYGYTFGSGTRLTVV.

DNA for the CDR3: TGTGCCAGCAGGTTGGGTACCGAGCAGTTCTTC. It is translated as CASRLGTEQFF. The gene calls are TRBV7-2 and TRBJ2-1; D unresolved. The CDR3 runs to 11 residues. Looked up from germline, CDR1 is SGHTA and CDR2 is FQGNSA. V was pared by 6 bases and J by 10 bases, with 10 bases between.

This clonotype was picked up many times. The chain is built from TRBV25-1 and TRBJ1-3, with 10 bases that match TRBD1. The germline gives CDR1 MGHDK, CDR2 SYGVNS. With 3 bases clipped from V and 0 bases from J, the junction kept 17 bases outside the gene matches. The CDR3 runs to 21 residues. The CDR3 sequence is CASSDLNYDRGHRSSGNTIYF. In DNA, the CDR3 is TGTGCCAGCAGTGATTTAAATTATGACAGGGGGCATCGGTCCTCTGGAAACACCATATATTTT.